This is a list of T cell receptor beta chains from one sample in a study of regulatory T cells in long-lasting Graves disease. MiXCR, applied by TCRdb to the multiplex PCR reads, yields one record per CDR3 protein. This table has approximately 230,000 distinct CDR3 sequences, 18% appearing once. The sample consisted of peripheral blood mononuclear cells (PBMCs), taken at new diagnosis, from a patient treated with antithyroid drugs. Receptor source: a female donor with Graves disease. The CDR3 runs from the conserved cysteine through the conserved F or W. The D gene is left open where the match is weak. Part of the rows lack a size; the others show once, few, many or a class for expanded clones.

>TRBJ2-5|TRBD1|TRBV6-2/TRBV6-3|many
TGTGCCAGCAGTGACGGGACAGGGGAAGAGGCCCAGTACTTC
CASSDGTGEEAQYF
>TRBJ2-7|.|TRBV28|many
TGTGCCAGCAGTTCCCCGGGCCCTTACGAGCAGTACTTC
CASSSPGPYEQYF
>TRBJ2-2|TRBD1|TRBV12-3/TRBV12-4|few
TGTGCCAGCAGTTTTCTAGACAGGGACACCGGGGAGCTGTTTTTT
CASSFLDRDTGELFF
>TRBJ2-1|TRBD2|TRBV7-3|many
TGTGCCAGCAGCCCCGAGGGACTAGCGGGAGTAGGTGAGCAGTTCTTC
CASSPEGLAGVGEQFF
>TRBJ1-1|TRBD1|TRBV3-1|many
TGTGCCAGCAGCCTAGGGACAGGGGAGATCACTGAAGCTTTCTTT
CASSLGTGEITEAFF
>TRBJ2-7|TRBD2|TRBV2|many
TGTGCCAGCAGTGAGCGACTAGCAGATAAGCAGTACTTC
CASSERLADKQYF
>TRBJ1-2|.|TRBV6-1|many
TGTGCCAGCAGTGAATGGAGTCCCACTAACTATGGCTACACCTTC
CASSEWSPTNYGYTF
>TRBJ1-5|TRBD1|TRBV19|many
TGTGCCAGTAGTCTGGACAGGTTAAATAGCAATCAGCCCCAGCATTTT
CASSLDRLNSNQPQHF
>TRBJ1-1|.|TRBV6-1|many
TGTGCCAGCAGTCCAGGGATCCCTGAAGCTTTCTTT
CASSPGIPEAFF
>TRBJ2-5|.|TRBV19|few
TGTGCCAGTAGTATAGGTACCCAAGAGACCCAGTACTTC
CASSIGTQETQYF
>TRBJ2-3|.|TRBV30|many
TGTGCCTGGGAAGACGGAGGCACAGATACGCAGTATTTT
CAWEDGGTDTQYF
>TRBJ2-1|TRBD2|TRBV12-3/TRBV12-4|once
TGTGCCAGCAGTACAGAAGGGGGAGCGGGAGCCATGTATGAGCAGTTCTTC
CASSTEGGAGAMYEQFF
>TRBJ1-1|.|TRBV7-9|few
TGTGCCAGCAGCCCGCATGCCGGGGTGACTGAAGCTTTCTTT
CASSPHAGVTEAFF
>TRBJ1-3|.|TRBV9|.
TGTGCCAGCAGCGTAGAGCATGGAAACACCATATATTTT
CASSVEHGNTIYF
>TRBJ2-7|.|TRBV28|many
TGTGCCAGCAGTCCCTCCCTCCGGGACCAGGGGTACTTC
CASSPSLRDQGYF
>TRBJ2-3|TRBD2|TRBV30|many
TGTGCCTGGAGCGGGATTAGCGGGGAACCCACAGATACGCAGTATTTT
CAWSGISGEPTDTQYF
>TRBJ2-1|TRBD2|TRBV7-9|.
TGTGCCAGCAGCTTACTCGGCGGGGGATACAATGAGCAGTTCTTC
CASSLLGGGYNEQFF
>TRBJ1-1|.|TRBV19|few
TGTGCCAGTAGTATAATAACAGGAATCGACACTGAAGCTTTCTTT
CASSIITGIDTEAFF
>TRBJ2-2|.|TRBV20-1|few
TGCAGTGCTTGGGTCGGACAAGGAGTCTCCGGGGAGCTGTTTTTT
CSAWVGQGVSGELFF
>TRBJ2-3|.|TRBV18|many
TGTGCCAGCTCACCACCGAATTTCAGCGGTGGCACAGATACGCAGTATTTT
CASSPPNFSGGTDTQYF
>TRBJ1-1|.|TRBV30|many
TGTGCCTGGGGATTCGTCAGGGGTCCCAACACTGAAGCTTTCTTT
CAWGFVRGPNTEAFF
>TRBJ2-3|.|TRBV20-1|.
TGCAGTACTAGAGAGAGAGGAGGGGGGACAGATACGCAGTATTTT
CSTRERGGGTDTQYF
>TRBJ2-1|TRBD2|TRBV6-2/TRBV6-3|many
TGTGCCAGCAGTTATGAGGGGGGGAGCGGGAGGTACAATGAGCAGTTCTTC
CASSYEGGSGRYNEQFF
>TRBJ1-6|.|TRBV2|.
TGTGCCAGCAGTGATTTTGGGGCACCCAATCTAAGTTCACCCCTCCACTTT
CASSDFGAPNLSSPLHF
>TRBJ2-3|.|TRBV14|.
TGTGCCAGCAGCCAGGGACAACCAAGCACAGATACGCAGTATTTT
CASSQGQPSTDTQYF
>TRBJ2-1|TRBD2|TRBV10-3|many
TGTGCCATCAGTGAGTCGGGCGGGAGGATGAATGAGCAGTTCTTC
CAISESGGRMNEQFF
>TRBJ2-3|TRBD2|TRBV12-3/TRBV12-4|.
TGTGCCAGCAGTGATGGGACTAGCGGTTACACAGATACGCAGTATTTT
CASSDGTSGYTDTQYF
>TRBJ2-5|.|TRBV3-1|many
TGTGCCAGCAGCCAAGATAGTGGTTTGGAGACCCAGTACTTC
CASSQDSGLETQYF
>TRBJ2-7|.|TRBV20-1|many
TGCAGTGCTAGCGGGAACCCCTACGAGCAGTACTTC
CSASGNPYEQYF
>TRBJ1-1|.|TRBV5-4|.
TGTGCCAGCAGTCCGGGACCCCAGCACAAGGACACTGAAGCTTTCTTT
CASSPGPQHKDTEAFF
>TRBJ2-7|.|TRBV27|many
TGTGCCAGCAGTTTAGGAACTGGGAACTACGAGCAGTACTTC
CASSLGTGNYEQYF
>TRBJ2-6|.|TRBV7-6|many
TGTGCCAGCAGCTTGGCCCCCGCCTCTGGGGCCAACGTCCTGACTTTC
CASSLAPASGANVLTF
>TRBJ2-2|TRBD2|TRBV5-1|many
TGCGCCAGCAGCTTGGCTAGCGGGAACACCGGGGAGCTGTTTTTT
CASSLASGNTGELFF
>TRBJ2-7|TRBD2|TRBV7-2|many
TGTGCCAGCAGCGAGACGCTAGCGGGACCCTACGAGCAGTACTTC
CASSETLAGPYEQYF
>TRBJ2-1|TRBD2|TRBV11-3|many
TGTGCCAGCAGCATAGCTAGCGGGTTCCACAATGAGCAGTTCTTC
CASSIASGFHNEQFF
>TRBJ2-2|.|TRBV12-3/TRBV12-4|many
TGTGCCAGCACGGCCCGGGAGAACACCGGGGAGCTGTTTTTT
CASTARENTGELFF
>TRBJ2-7|TRBD1|TRBV24-1|.
TGTGCCACCAGTGCCGGACAGGGGGCCGCCTACGAGCAGTACTTC
CATSAGQGAAYEQYF